Reported below is one TCR beta chain. Its specificity is unknown. This sample is drawn from a study of blood T cells in healthy people across ages. Whole-study results and caveats: With unsorted PBMCs, a conclusive comparison of naive versus antigen-experienced cells was not possible. For the donors, CMV status was unknown and possibly confounded expanded clonotype changes.

A second PCR, run for about 7 to 11 cycles, used a sample-barcoded 5' primer plus a J-beta primer mix. TCRdb used MiXCR to reprocess the 5' RACE reads, holding one entry per CDR3 protein. The data show around 690,000 distinct CDR3 sequences, roughly 58% seen once. V gave up 4 bases and J gave up 6 bases; unmatched junction bases: 15. This CDR3 is built from 17 residues. Germline CDR1 SGHRS, CDR2 YFSETQ. The draw of peripheral blood yielded around 9.6 milliliters from each donor. There were at least 5 micrograms of total RNA extracted from every sample. This rearrangement joins TRBV5-1 to TRBJ2-3; 9 nucleotides match TRBD2. Sequenced: blood. This TCR was recovered from a man aged 55 to 70 in good health. CDR3 sequence: CASSPRGTSLVTDTQYF. The CDR3 DNA reads as TGCGCCAGCAGCCCCCGGGGGACTAGCCTAGTCACTGATACGCAGTATTTT.